The subject of this entry is one TCR beta chain. TCRdb keeps only in-frame clones here, not all; method: immunoSEQ multiplex PCR. The repertoire has 70,000 or so clones, around 87% of them found once; the top ten carry roughly 3.9%. CDR1 LGHDT and CDR2 YNNKEL come from the germline V gene (reference sequence). The CDR3 has 15 residues. J gave up 0 bases and V 7 bases, and 3 bases lay outside the gene matches. These data originate in a study of blood T cell repertoires in COVID-19. Study-level information: The study drew acute and convalescent COVID-19 samples from the United States, Italy and Spain.

The sequencing input was peripheral blood. V and J are TRBV3-1 (or the pseudogene TRBV3-2) and TRBJ2-3, with 11 nucleotides matching TRBD2. The receptor was isolated from a man between 70 and 80 years old with active COVID-19. The CDR3 protein is CASTLAGGSTDTQYF. The DNA of the CDR3 is TGTGCCAGCACCCTAGCGGGAGGAAGCACAGATACGCAGTATTTT.